The 18 T cell receptor beta chains given below trace back to one sample, sequenced in a study of radiotherapy plus CTLA-4 blockade in lung cancer. Produced via immunoSEQ multiplex PCR; TCRdb's table is partial and in-frame only. The repertoire holds about 98,000 clones, roughly four fifths seen once, with 3% to 4% in the top ten. Specimen: peripheral blood, collected from a patient treated with radiotherapy plus ipilimumab. Receptors originate from a human donor with non-small cell lung cancer who had a partial response to radiotherapy plus ipilimumab.

The chain recombines TRBV4-2 with TRBJ2-2; TRBD1 matches at 8 bases. Germline loops: CDR1 LGHNA, CDR2 YNFKEQ. Trimming removed 1 base from V and 1 base from J; junction bases left unmatched: 5. The CDR3 is 17 amino acids. CDR3 in amino acids: CASSQGGQGLNTGELFF. The CDR3, as DNA: TGTGCCAGCAGCCAAGGAGGACAGGGCCTGAACACCGGGGAGCTGTTTTTT.

J is TRBJ1-6 and V is TRBV5-4; D might be TRBD1 (6 bases). Trimming shortened V by 4 bases and J by 7 bases, and 24 bases separated the two germline ends. Germline V gene data show CDR1 as SGHNT and CDR2 as YYREEE (reference sequence). The CDR3 is made up of 18 amino acids. CDR3 region: CASSPVGGGGPRNSPLHF. CDR3 nucleotides: TGTGCCAGCAGCCCGGTCGGAGGGGGGGGACCCAGGAATTCACCCCTCCACTTT.

The V call is TRBV11-2, the J call TRBJ2-1, with 13 bases lining up with TRBD2. This CDR3 is built from 15 residues. Trimming cost V 5 bases and J 7 bases; bases outside gene matches: 5. Looked up from germline, CDR1 is SGHAT and CDR2 is FQNNGV. DNA of the CDR3: TGTGCCAGCAGCCGGACTAGCGGGAGCCGGAATGAGCAGTTCTTC. Translated: CASSRTSGSRNEQFF.

The chain recombines TRBV7-9 with TRBJ2-1, with 9 bases fitting TRBD2. Germline CDR1 reads SEHNR; CDR2 reads FQNEAQ (reference sequence). This CDR3 contains 16 residues. V shed 4 bases, J shed 4 bases, and the junction held 8 bases outside the gene matches. The CDR3 nucleotides are TGTGCCAGCAGCTCAGGTAGCGGGAGTCGGTACAATGAGCAGTTCTTC. Translation gives CASSSGSGSRYNEQFF.

This clone was recorded only once. The chain combines TRBV9 with TRBJ2-5; 13 positions agree with TRBD2. Losses at the gene ends were 4 bases for V and 7 bases for J; bases not matched to a gene: 13. This CDR3 region has 17 residues. Germline V lookup: CDR1 SGDLS, CDR2 YYNGEE. The CDR3 loop is CASSQELAGGLYGTQYF. In nucleotides, the CDR3 is TGTGCCAGCAGCCAAGAACTAGCGGGAGGGTTGTACGGGACCCAGTACTTC.

This clone was seen just once. The chain uses TRBV30 and TRBJ2-5; D possibly corresponds to TRBD1 (5 bases). The CDR3 has 17 amino acids. V gave up 8 bases and J gave up 2 bases, with 27 bases separating them. Germline V gene data show CDR1 as GTSNPN and CDR2 as SVGIG (reference sequence). CDR3 loop: CASTKPDWGGAQETQYF. The CDR3 region has the DNA TGTGCCAGTACAAAACCCGATTGGGGCGGAGCACAAGAGACCCAGTACTTC.

This clone has only a few counts. Here the CDR3 reads CASSLALLLAGGYNEQFF. CDR3 DNA: TGTGCCAGCAGCTTGGCCCTACTTCTAGCGGGAGGCTACAATGAGCAGTTCTTC. The chain uses TRBV5-4 and TRBJ2-1; 11 nucleotides agree with TRBD2. CDR3 size: 18 residues. The V and J ends lost 0 bases and 3 bases, in that order; junction bases with no gene match: 8. Germline values: CDR1 SGHNT, CDR2 YYREEE (reference sequence).

The chain carries TRBV19 and TRBJ1-1; 9 bases fit TRBD1. Per the germline V gene, CDR1 is LNHDA and CDR2 is SQIVND (reference sequence). The CDR3 length is 14 residues. V trimming: 3 bases; J trimming: 4 bases; junction bases outside the gene matches: 3. CDR3 nucleotides: TGTGCCAGTAGTATTCGGGACAGGGTCACTGAAGCTTTCTTT. Its translation: CASSIRDRVTEAFF. Based on the CDR3 plus reference TRBV19 and TRBJ1-1, the full variable domain is DGGITQSPKYLFRKEGQNVTLSCEQNLNHDAMYWYRQDPGQGLRLIYYSQIVNDFQKGDIAEGYSVSREKKESFPLTVTSAQKNPTAFYLCASSIRDRVTEAFFGQGTRLTVV.

Note on this clone: In this CDR3 the conserved last residue, phenylalanine or tryptophan, is missing, so a read error is likely. The limits of the CDR3 on the DNA are not certain, so only TCRdb's listed CDR3 is given. The genes are TRBV7-8 and TRBJ2-7; the table's TRBD2 call for D was not verified on the DNA. CDR1 and CDR2 (germline): SGHVS, FQNEAQ. The CDR3 totals 12 residues, both ends included. The CDR3 reads CASSLGSREAFI.

The chain joins TRBV7-8 to TRBJ1-1; D is perhaps TRBD1 (5 bases). This CDR3 contains 14 residues. Germline V gene sequence: CDR1 SGHVS, CDR2 FQNEAQ. V was pared by 5 bases and J by 1 base, with 11 bases between. The CDR3 DNA follows: TGTGCCAGCAGCCCGTATGACAGGAACACTGAAGCTTTCTTT. It codes for CASSPYDRNTEAFF.

The V gene is TRBV30, the J gene TRBJ2-3; 8 bases agree with TRBD2. V shed 2 bases and J 6 bases; nucleotides not matched to a gene: 4. The CDR3 consists of 13 residues. Per germline, CDR1 GTSNPN and CDR2 SVGIG (reference sequence). CDR3 protein: CAWSPGTRDTQYF. CDR3 DNA sequence: TGTGCCTGGAGTCCCGGGACTAGGGATACGCAGTATTTT.

The rearrangement uses TRBV30 and TRBJ1-5, with D possibly being TRBD1 (6 bases). Per germline, CDR1 GTSNPN and CDR2 SVGIG (reference sequence). CDR3 size: 14 residues. Trimming removed 1 base at V and 4 bases at J, with 11 bases between. The chain's CDR3 is CAWSDGRGNQPQHF. The DNA for the CDR3 is TGTGCCTGGAGTGATGGGAGGGGGAATCAGCCCCAGCATTTT. Looking up the rest from reference TRBV30 and TRBJ1-5 gives the full variable domain: SQTIHQWPATLVQPVGSPLSLECTVEGTSNPNLYWYRQAAGRGLQLLFYSVGIGQISSEVPQNLSASRPQDRQFILSSKKLLLSDSGFYLCAWSDGRGNQPQHFGDGTRLSIL.

Written as DNA, the CDR3 is TGTGCCTGGAGTGTAAGGAGCGGGTGGGGGGGAGGAGAGACCCAGTACTTC. Translating gives CAWSVRSGWGGGETQYF. V usage is TRBV30 and J usage is TRBJ2-5; 7 bases align to TRBD2. Germline-derived CDR1 and CDR2 are GTSNPN and SVGIG (reference sequence). This CDR3 is built from 17 residues. V shed 0 bases, J shed 4 bases, and the junction held 14 bases outside the gene matches.

This clone has just one count. V is TRBV7-3 and J is TRBJ2-7; 7 nucleotides match TRBD1. Germline loops: CDR1 SGHTA, CDR2 FQGTGA. This CDR3 region has 15 residues. The V gene end was trimmed by 9 bases and the J gene end by 3 bases; junction bases not matched to a gene: 14. The CDR3 coding sequence is TGTGCCAGAGAGAAACAGGGGCCCTTGGGCTACGAGCAGTACTTC. This sequence encodes CAREKQGPLGYEQYF. Drawing the rest from reference TRBV7-3 and TRBJ2-7, the complete variable domain is GAGVSQTPSNKVTEKGKYVELRCDPISGHTALYWYRQSLGQGPEFLIYFQGTGAADDSGLPNDRFFAVRPEGSVSTLKIQRTERGDSAVYLCAREKQGPLGYEQYFGPGTRLTVT.

The chain links TRBV25-1 to TRBJ2-3; D might be TRBD1 (6 bases). The CDR3 consists of 16 residues. V was pared by 3 bases and J by 0 bases, with 13 bases between. Germline V gives CDR1 MGHDK, CDR2 SYGVNS. The DNA for the CDR3 is TGTGCCAGCAGTGACGACAGGCCCAGAAGCACAGATACGCAGTATTTT. It encodes CASSDDRPRSTDTQYF. Complete variable domain (other parts from reference TRBV25-1 and TRBJ2-3): EADIYQTPRYLVIGTGKKITLECSQTMGHDKMYWYQQDPGMELHLIHYSYGVNSTEKGDLSSESTVSRIRTEHFPLTLESARPSHTSQYLCASSDDRPRSTDTQYFGPGTRLTVL.

The chain joins TRBV28 to TRBJ2-7; 10 positions agree with TRBD1. With V trimmed by 3 bases and J by 5 bases, 7 bases remained unmatched. CDR3 length equals 15 residues. In germline, CDR1 is MDHEN, CDR2 SYDVKM. Here the CDR3 reads CASSFSTGGTHEQYF. Here the CDR3 DNA reads TGTGCCAGCAGTTTTTCGACAGGGGGCACCCACGAGCAGTACTTC.

DNA for the CDR3: TGTGCCAGCAGCTCGCTGAAAAGACTAGTCTTCAATGAGCAGTTCTTC. It yields the protein CASSSLKRLVFNEQFF. The chain combines TRBV7-2 with TRBJ2-1; tentatively, D is TRBD2 (6 bases). Germline values: CDR1 SGHTA, CDR2 FQGNSA. CDR3 length equals 16 residues. Trimming cost V 4 bases and J 6 bases, with 19 bases left between them.

This rearrangement joins TRBV7-8 to TRBJ2-7, with TRBD2 matching 9 bases. V shed 2 bases and J 3 bases; nucleotides not matched to a gene: 5. CDR3 length equals 15 residues. The germline CDR1 and CDR2 sequences are SGHVS and FQNEAQ. CDR3: CASSLSSGAIYEQYF. CDR3 nucleotides: TGTGCCAGCAGCTTATCTAGCGGGGCGATCTACGAGCAGTACTTC. Complete variable domain (other parts from reference TRBV7-8 and TRBJ2-7): GAGVSQSPRYKVAKRGQDVALRCDPISGHVSLFWYQQALGQGPEFLTYFQNEAQLDKSGLPSDRFFAERPEGSVSTLKIQRTQQEDSAVYLCASSLSSGAIYEQYFGPGTRLTVT.